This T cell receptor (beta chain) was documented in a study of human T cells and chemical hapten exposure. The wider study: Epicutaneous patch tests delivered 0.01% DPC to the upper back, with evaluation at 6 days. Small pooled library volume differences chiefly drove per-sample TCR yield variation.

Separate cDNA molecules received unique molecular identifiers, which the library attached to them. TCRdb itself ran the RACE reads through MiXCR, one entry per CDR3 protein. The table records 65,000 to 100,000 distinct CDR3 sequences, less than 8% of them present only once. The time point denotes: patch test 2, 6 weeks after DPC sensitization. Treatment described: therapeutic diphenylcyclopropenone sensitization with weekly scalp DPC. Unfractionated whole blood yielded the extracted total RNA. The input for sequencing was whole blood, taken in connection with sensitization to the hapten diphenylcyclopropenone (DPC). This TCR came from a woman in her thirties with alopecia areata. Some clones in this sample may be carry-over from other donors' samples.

The CDR3 region is CASRTGTGRNSPLHF. The CDR3 DNA follows: TGTGCCAGCAGGACCGGGACAGGGCGTAATTCACCCCTCCACTTT. The gene calls are TRBV28 and TRBJ1-6; 9 bases line up with TRBD1. V was clipped by 6 bases and J by 6 bases; unmatched bases: 6. This CDR3 comprises 15 residues. Germline V gene data show CDR1 as MDHEN and CDR2 as SYDVKM.